Sequencing of this T cell receptor (beta chain) was carried out in a study of blood T cell repertoires in COVID-19. With 5 bases clipped from V and 10 bases from J, the junction kept 8 bases outside the gene matches. Germline CDR1 reads LNHDA; CDR2 reads SQIVND (reference sequence). The CDR3 runs 14 residues. This clone was seen once. Data came from immunoSEQ multiplex PCR; TCRdb stores just in-frame clones and leaves some out. The profile shows around 130,000 clones, around 85% of them singletons. The chain has TRBV19 and TRBJ2-3; 11 bases agree with TRBD2. The sequence came from a woman older than 75 with acute or convalescent COVID-19. The sequenced material came from peripheral blood. The CDR3 DNA follows: TGTGCCAGTAGTGCAAACGTACTAGCGGGGGCGCAGTATTTT. This codes for CASSANVLAGAQYF.